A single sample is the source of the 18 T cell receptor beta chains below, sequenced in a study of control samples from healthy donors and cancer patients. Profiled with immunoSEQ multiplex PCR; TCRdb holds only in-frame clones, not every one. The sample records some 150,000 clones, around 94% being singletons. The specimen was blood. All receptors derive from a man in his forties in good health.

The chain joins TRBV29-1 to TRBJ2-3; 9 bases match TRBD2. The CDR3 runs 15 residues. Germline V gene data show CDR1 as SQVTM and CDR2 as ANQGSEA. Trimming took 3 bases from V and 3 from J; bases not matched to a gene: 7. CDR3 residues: CSVEGRGGVTDTQYF. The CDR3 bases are TGCAGCGTTGAGGGGCGCGGGGGGGTGACAGATACGCAGTATTTT.

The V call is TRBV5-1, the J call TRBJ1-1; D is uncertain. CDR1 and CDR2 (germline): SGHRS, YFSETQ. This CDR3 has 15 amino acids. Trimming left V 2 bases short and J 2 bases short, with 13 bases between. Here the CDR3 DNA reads TGCGCCAGCAGCTTCGACCGACGGGCAAACACTGAAGCTTTCTTT. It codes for CASSFDRRANTEAFF.

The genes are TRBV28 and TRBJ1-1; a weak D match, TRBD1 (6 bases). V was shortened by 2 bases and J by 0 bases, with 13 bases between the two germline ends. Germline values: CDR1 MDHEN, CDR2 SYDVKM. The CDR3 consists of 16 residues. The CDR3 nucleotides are TGTGCCAGCAGTTTAGGGACAAAGGGGCTGAACACTGAAGCTTTCTTT. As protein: CASSLGTKGLNTEAFF.

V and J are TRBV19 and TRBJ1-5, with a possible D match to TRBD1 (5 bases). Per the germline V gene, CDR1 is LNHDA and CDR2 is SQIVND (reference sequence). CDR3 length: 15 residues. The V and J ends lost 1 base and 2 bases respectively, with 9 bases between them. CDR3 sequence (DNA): TGTGCCAGTAGTATAGTGACAGTTCGCAATCAGCCCCAGCATTTT. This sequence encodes CASSIVTVRNQPQHF.

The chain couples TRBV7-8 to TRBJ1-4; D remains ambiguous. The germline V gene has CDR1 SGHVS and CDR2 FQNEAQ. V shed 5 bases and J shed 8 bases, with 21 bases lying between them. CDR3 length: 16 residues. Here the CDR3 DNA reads TGTGCCAGCAGCCACCCACGGGGATCCCCGGGGGAAAAACTGTTTTTT. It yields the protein CASSHPRGSPGEKLFF.

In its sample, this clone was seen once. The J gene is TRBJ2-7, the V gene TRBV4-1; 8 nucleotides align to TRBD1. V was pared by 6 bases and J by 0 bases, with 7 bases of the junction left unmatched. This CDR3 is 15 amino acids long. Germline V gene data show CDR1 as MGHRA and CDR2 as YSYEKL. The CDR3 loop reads CASSRPGQDSYEQYF. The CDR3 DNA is TGCGCCAGCAGTCGTCCGGGACAGGACTCCTACGAGCAGTACTTC.

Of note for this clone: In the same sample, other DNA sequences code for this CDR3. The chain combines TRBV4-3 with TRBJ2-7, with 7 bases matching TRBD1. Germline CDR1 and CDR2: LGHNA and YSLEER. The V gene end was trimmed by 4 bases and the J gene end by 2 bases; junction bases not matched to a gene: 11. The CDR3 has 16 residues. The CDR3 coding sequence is TGCGCCAGCAGCCCGTCCCTTGGGCAGGGGGCCTACGAGCAGTACTTC. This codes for CASSPSLGQGAYEQYF.

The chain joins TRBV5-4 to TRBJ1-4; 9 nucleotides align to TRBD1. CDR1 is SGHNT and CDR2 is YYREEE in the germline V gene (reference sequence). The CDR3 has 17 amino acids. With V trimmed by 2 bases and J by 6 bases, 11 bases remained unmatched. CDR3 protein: CASSLVSRDRVYEKLFF. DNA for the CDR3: TGTGCCAGCAGCTTAGTATCAAGGGACAGGGTTTATGAAAAACTGTTTTTT.

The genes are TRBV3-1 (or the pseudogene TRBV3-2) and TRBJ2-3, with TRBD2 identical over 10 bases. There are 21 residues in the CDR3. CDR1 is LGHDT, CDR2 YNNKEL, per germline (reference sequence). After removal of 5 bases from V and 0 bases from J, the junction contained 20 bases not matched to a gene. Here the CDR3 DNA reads TGTGCCAGCAGCTCAGACCTGCATACGACTAGCGGGCATACTAGCACAGATACGCAGTATTTT. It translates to CASSSDLHTTSGHTSTDTQYF.

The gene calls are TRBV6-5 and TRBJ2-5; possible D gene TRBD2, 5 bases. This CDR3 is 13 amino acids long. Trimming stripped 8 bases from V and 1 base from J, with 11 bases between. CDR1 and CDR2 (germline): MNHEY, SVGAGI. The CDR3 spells CASGGPIQETQYF. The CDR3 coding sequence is TGTGCCAGCGGCGGGCCGATCCAAGAGACCCAGTACTTC.

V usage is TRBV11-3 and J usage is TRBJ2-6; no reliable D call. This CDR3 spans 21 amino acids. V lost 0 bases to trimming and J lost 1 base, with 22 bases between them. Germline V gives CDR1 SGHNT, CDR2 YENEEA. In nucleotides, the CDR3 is TGTGCCAGCAGCTTAGATTCGCGTCGTGTCTGGACGGCGTCTGGGGCCAACGTCCTGACTTTC. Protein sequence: CASSLDSRRVWTASGANVLTF.

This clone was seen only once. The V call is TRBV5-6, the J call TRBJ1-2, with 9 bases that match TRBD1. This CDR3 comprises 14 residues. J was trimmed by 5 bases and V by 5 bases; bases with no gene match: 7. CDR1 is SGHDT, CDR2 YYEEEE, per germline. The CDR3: CASRDRGLRYGYTF. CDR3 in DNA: TGTGCCAGCAGGGACAGGGGACTGAGGTATGGCTACACCTTC.

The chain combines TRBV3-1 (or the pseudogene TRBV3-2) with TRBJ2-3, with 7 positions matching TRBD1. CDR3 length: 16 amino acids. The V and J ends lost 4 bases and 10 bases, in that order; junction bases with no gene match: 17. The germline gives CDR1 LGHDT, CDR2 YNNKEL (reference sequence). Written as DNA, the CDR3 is TGTGCCAGCAGCCTCTCCGGGACAGAGCGCGTAGAGGCGCAGTATTTT. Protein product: CASSLSGTERVEAQYF.

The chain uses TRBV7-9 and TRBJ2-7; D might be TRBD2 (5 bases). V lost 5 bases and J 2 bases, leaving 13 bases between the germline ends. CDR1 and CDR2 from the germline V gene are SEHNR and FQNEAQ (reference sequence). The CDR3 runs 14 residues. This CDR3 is CASSIGRTAYEQYF. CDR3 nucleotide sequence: TGTGCCAGCAGCATCGGACGGACTGCCTACGAGCAGTACTTC. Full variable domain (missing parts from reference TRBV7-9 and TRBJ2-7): DTGVSQNPRHKITKRGQNVTFRCDPISEHNRLYWYRQTLGQGPEFLTYFQNEAQLEKSRLLSDRFSAERPKGSFSTLEIQRTEQGDSAMYLCASSIGRTAYEQYFGPGTRLTVT.

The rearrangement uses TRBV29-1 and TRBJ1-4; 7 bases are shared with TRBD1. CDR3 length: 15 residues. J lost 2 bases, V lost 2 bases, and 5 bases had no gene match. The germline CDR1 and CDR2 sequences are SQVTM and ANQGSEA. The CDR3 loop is CSVELQGQTNEKLFF. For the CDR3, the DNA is TGCAGCGTTGAACTACAGGGGCAGACTAATGAAAAACTGTTTTTT.

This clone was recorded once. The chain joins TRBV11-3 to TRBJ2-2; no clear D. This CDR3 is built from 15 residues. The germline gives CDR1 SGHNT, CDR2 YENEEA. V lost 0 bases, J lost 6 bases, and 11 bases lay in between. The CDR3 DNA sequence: TGTGCCAGCAGCTTAGAGCGTAACTCGGCCGGGGAGCTGTTTTTT. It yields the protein CASSLERNSAGELFF.

The CDR3: CASSFREGGLNTQYF. CDR3 bases: TGTGCCAGCAGTTTCAGGGAAGGGGGTTTGAATACGCAGTATTTT. The chain couples TRBV28 to TRBJ2-3; perhaps TRBD1 as D (6 bases). This CDR3 spans 15 amino acids. Germline V gives CDR1 MDHEN, CDR2 SYDVKM. Trimming removed 3 bases at V and 7 bases at J, with 17 bases between.

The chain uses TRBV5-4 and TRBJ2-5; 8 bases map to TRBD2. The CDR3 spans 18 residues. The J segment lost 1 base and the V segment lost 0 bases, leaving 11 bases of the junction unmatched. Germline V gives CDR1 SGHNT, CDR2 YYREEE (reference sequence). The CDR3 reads CASSLGGAGGLFQETQYF. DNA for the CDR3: TGTGCCAGCAGCTTGGGGGGGGCGGGGGGCCTATTCCAAGAGACCCAGTACTTC.